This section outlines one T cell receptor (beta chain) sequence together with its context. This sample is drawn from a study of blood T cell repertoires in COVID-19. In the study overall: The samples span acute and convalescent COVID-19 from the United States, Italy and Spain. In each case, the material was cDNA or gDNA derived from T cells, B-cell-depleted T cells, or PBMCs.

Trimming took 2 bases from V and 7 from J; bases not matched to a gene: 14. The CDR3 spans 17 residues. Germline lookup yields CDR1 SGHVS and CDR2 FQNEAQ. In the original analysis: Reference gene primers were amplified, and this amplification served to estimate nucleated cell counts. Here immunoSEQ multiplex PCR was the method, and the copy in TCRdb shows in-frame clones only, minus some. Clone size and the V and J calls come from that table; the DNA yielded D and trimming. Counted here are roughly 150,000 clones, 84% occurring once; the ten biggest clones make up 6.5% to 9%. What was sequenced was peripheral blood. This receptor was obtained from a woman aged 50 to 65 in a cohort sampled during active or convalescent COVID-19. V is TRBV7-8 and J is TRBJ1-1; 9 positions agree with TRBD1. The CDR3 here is CASSLSGIQGALGEAFF. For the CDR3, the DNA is TGTGCCAGCAGCTTATCGGGTATACAGGGGGCGCTTGGTGAAGCTTTCTTT.